This TCR beta chain was captured in a study of preoperative IRX-2 immunotherapy in early breast cancer. Treatment meaning: preoperative locoregional IRX-2 cytokine immunotherapy. Samples came from a phase Ib trial of preoperative locoregional IRX-2 cytokine immunotherapy. Sequenced by immunoSEQ multiplex PCR; TCRdb stores in-frame clones only, minus some. This table holds some 25,000 clones, 80% to 90% found once. V gave up 2 bases and J gave up 3 bases, with 10 bases separating them. CDR1 and CDR2 (germline): MNHEY, SVGAGI. This CDR3 is built from 14 residues. The chain is built from TRBV6-5 and TRBJ1-1; D ambiguous. This receptor was taken from a human donor with breast cancer. Material: tumor tissue, obtained after IRX-2 immunotherapy. This CDR3 is CASSYGRGYTEAFF. CDR3 DNA sequence: TGTGCCAGCAGTTACGGCCGGGGTTACACTGAAGCTTTCTTT.